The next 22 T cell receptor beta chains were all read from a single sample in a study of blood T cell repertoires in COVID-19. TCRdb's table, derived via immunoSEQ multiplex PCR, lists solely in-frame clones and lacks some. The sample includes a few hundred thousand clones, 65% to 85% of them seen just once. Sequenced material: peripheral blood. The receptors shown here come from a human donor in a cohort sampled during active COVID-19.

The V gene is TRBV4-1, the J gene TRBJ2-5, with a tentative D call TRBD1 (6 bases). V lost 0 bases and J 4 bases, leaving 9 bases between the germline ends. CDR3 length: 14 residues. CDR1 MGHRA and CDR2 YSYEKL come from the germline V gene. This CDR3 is CASSQDQGPETQYF. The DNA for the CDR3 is TGCGCCAGCAGCCAAGATCAGGGGCCAGAGACCCAGTACTTC.

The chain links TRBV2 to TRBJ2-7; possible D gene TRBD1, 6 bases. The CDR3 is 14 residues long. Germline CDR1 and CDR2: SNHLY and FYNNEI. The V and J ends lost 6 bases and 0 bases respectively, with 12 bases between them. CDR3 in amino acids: CASRIRGSSYEQYF. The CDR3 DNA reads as TGTGCCAGCAGGATCAGGGGAAGCTCCTACGAGCAGTACTTC. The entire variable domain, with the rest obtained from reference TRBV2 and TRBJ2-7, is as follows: EPEVTQTPSHQVTQMGQEVILRCVPISNHLYFYWYRQILGQKVEFLVSFYNNEISEKSEIFDDQFSVERPDGSNFTLKIRSTKLEDSAMYFCASRIRGSSYEQYFGPGTRLTVT.

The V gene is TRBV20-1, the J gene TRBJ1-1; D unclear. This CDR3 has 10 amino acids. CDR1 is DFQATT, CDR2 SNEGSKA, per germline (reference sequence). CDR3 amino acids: CSAERTEAFF. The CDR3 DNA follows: TGCAGCGCCGAGAGGACTGAAGCTTTCTTT.

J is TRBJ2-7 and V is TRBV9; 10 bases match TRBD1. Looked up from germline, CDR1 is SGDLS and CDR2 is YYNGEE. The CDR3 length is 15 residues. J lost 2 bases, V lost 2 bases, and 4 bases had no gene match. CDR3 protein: CASSVSGTGAYEQYF. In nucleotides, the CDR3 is TGTGCCAGCAGCGTTTCGGGGACAGGGGCCTACGAGCAGTACTTC.

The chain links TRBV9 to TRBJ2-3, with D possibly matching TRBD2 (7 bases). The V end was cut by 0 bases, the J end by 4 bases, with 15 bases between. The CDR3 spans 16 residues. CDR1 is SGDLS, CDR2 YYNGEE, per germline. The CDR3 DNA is TGTGCCAGCAGCGTAGATCCGGGGGGCCTGGCAGATACGCAGTATTTT. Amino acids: CASSVDPGGLADTQYF.

The CDR3 DNA follows: TGTGCCTGGGCCCACGGGGTGAGGGTGGATTCACCCCTCCACTTT. Translated: CAWAHGVRVDSPLHF. The chain recombines TRBV30 with TRBJ1-6; D is unresolved. Germline lookup yields CDR1 GTSNPN and CDR2 SVGIG (reference sequence). The CDR3 is made up of 15 amino acids. Trimming took 5 bases from V and 8 from J, leaving 19 bases between them.

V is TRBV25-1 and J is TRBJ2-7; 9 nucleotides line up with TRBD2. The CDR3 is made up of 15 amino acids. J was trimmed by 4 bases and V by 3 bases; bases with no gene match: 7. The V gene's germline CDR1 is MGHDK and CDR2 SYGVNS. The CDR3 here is CASSEFSREGYEQYF. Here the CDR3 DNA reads TGTGCCAGCAGTGAGTTTTCGCGGGAGGGTTACGAGCAGTACTTC.

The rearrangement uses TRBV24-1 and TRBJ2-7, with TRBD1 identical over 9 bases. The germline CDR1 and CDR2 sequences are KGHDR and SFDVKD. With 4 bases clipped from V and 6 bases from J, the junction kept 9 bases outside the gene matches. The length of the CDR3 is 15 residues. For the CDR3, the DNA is TGTGCCACCAGTGACTCCGGGACAGGGAGCCTCGAGCAGTACTTC. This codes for CATSDSGTGSLEQYF.

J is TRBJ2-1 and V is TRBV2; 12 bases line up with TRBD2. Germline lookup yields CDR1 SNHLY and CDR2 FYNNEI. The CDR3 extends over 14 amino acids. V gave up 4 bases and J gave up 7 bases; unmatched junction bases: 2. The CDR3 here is CASSGLAGVNEQFF. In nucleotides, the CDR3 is TGTGCCAGCAGTGGACTAGCGGGAGTAAATGAGCAGTTCTTC.

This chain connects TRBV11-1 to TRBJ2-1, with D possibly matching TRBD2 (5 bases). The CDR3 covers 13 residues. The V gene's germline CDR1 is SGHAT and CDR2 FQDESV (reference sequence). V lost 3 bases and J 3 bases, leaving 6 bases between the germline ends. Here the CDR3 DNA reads TGTGCCAGCAGCTTCCGGGACTACAATGAGCAGTTCTTC. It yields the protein CASSFRDYNEQFF.

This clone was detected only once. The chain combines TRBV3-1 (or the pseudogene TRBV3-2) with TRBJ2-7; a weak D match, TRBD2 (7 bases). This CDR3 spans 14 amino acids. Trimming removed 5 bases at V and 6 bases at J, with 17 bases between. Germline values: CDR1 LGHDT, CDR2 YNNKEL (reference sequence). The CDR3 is CASSFSRGGGEQYF. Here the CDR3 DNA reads TGTGCCAGCAGCTTCTCGCGAGGGGGGGGCGAGCAGTACTTC.

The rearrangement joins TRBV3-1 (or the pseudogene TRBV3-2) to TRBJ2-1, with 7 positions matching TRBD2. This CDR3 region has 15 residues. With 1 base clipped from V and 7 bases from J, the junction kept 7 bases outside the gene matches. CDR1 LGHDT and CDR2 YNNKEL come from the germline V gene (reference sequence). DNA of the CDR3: TGTGCCAGCAGCCAAGTCGGGGGGAGTGGGAATGAGCAGTTCTTC. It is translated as CASSQVGGSGNEQFF.

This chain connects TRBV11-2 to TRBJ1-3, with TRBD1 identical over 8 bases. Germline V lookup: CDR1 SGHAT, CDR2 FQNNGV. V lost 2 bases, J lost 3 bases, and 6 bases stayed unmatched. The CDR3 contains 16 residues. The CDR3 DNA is TGTGCCAGCAGCTTAATGGTCGGACAGGGTGGAAACACCATATATTTT. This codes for CASSLMVGQGGNTIYF.

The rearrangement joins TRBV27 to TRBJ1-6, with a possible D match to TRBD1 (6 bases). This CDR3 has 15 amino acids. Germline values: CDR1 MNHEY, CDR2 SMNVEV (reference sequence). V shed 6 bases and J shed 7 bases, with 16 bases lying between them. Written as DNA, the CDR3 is TGTGCCAGCAGCGCGACAGGCCCCAGGAATTCACCCCTCCACTTT. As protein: CASSATGPRNSPLHF.

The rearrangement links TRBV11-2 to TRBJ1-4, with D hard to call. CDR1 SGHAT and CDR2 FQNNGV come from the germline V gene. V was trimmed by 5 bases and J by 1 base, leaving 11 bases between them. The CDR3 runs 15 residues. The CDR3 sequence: CASSNPGVTNEKLFF. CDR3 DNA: TGTGCCAGCAGCAACCCGGGAGTAACTAATGAAAAACTGTTTTTT.

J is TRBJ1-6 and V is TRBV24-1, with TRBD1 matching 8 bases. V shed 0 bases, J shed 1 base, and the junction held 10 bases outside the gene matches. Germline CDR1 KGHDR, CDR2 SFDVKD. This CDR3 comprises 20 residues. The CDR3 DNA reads TGTGCCACCAGTGATTTGCAGGGGGCAACGACAGGGTCCTATAATTCACCCCTCCACTTT. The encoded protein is CATSDLQGATTGSYNSPLHF.

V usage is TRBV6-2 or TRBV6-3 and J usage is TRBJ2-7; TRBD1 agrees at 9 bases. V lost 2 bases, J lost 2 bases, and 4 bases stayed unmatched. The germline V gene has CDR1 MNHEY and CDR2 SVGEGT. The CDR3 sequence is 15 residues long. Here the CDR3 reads CASSYGTGRPYEQYF. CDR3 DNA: TGTGCCAGCAGTTACGGGACAGGGCGACCCTACGAGCAGTACTTC.

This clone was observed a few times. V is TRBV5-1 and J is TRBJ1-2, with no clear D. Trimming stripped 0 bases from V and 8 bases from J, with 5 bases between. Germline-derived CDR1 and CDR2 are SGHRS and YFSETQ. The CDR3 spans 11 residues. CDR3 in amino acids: CASSLDEGYTF. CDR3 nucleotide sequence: TGCGCCAGCAGCTTGGATGAGGGCTACACCTTC.

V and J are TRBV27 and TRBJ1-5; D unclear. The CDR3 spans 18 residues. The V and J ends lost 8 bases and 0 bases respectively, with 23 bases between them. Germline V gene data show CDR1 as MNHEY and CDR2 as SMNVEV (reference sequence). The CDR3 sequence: CASASGLTVRLSNQPQHF. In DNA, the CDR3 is TGTGCCAGCGCGTCCGGTTTGACGGTGAGGCTTAGCAATCAGCCCCAGCATTTT.

Here the CDR3 reads CASSEVDSLLTF. The CDR3 DNA reads TGTGCCAGCAGTGAGGTGGACAGTCTCCTGACTTTC. The chain links TRBV28 to TRBJ2-6, with a weak D call TRBD1 (6 bases). The CDR3 consists of 12 residues. Germline-derived CDR1 and CDR2 are MDHEN and SYDVKM. Deletions cut 5 bases from V and 14 bases from J, with 13 bases between.

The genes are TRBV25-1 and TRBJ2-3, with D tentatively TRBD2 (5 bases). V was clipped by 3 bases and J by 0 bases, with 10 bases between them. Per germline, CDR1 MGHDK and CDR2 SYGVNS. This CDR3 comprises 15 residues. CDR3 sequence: CASSEYRGSTDTQYF. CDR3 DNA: TGTGCCAGCAGTGAGTATCGGGGTAGCACAGATACGCAGTATTTT.

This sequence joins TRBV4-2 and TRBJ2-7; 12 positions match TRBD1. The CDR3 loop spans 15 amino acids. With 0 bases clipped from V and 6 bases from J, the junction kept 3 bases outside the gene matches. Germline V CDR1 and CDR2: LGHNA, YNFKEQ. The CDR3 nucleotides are TGTGCCAGCAGCCAAGAGGGACAGGGGGCCTTCGAGCAGTACTTC. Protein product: CASSQEGQGAFEQYF.